The 23 T cell receptor beta chains given below trace back to one sample, sequenced in a study of blood T cell repertoires in COVID-19. Profiling relied on immunoSEQ multiplex PCR, and the TCRdb table lists in-frame clones only, not all of them. The table records around 130,000 clones, under 85% of them present only once. The material sequenced was peripheral blood. The receptors come from a woman aged 55-69 years with acute or convalescent COVID-19.

The chain is built from TRBV27 and TRBJ2-1; 9 nucleotides match TRBD1. The CDR3 is 14 amino acids. V lost 10 bases to trimming and J lost 2 bases; unmatched junction nucleotides: 6. CDR1 and CDR2 (germline): MNHEY, SMNVEV (reference sequence). The CDR3 here is CATSDRGPYNEQFF. DNA of the CDR3: TGTGCCACCTCGGACAGGGGTCCCTACAATGAGCAGTTCTTC.

The CDR3 sequence: CASSEFENYGYTF. The DNA for the CDR3 is TGTGCCAGCAGTGAATTTGAGAACTATGGCTACACCTTC. V is TRBV6-1 and J is TRBJ1-2; D unclear. Trimming stripped 2 bases from V and 2 bases from J, with 6 bases between. The CDR3 runs 13 residues. The germline CDR1 and CDR2 sequences are MNHNS and SASEGT.

The count of this clone is one. The gene calls are TRBV19 and TRBJ1-1; D is possibly TRBD1 (6 bases). The CDR3 consists of 15 residues. The germline V and J ends were trimmed by 4 bases and 0 bases, with 12 bases remaining between them. The V gene's germline CDR1 is LNHDA and CDR2 SQIVND (reference sequence). CDR3 nucleotide sequence: TGTGCCAGTAGTAGAGGGGGGGCACTGAACACTGAAGCTTTCTTT. Protein sequence: CASSRGGALNTEAFF.

The chain employs TRBV11-2 and TRBJ2-3; TRBD2 might be the D (5 bases). Germline V gene lookup returns CDR1 SGHAT and CDR2 FQNNGV. V was clipped by 1 base and J by 8 bases, with 22 bases between them. The CDR3 spans 17 residues. The CDR3 bases are TGTGCCAGCAGCTTAGGAGGTCTAGCCGGCGTAGGGAGTACGCAGTATTTT. Translation gives CASSLGGLAGVGSTQYF.

The gene calls are TRBV2 and TRBJ1-2; D may be TRBD1 (5 bases). Between the trimmed V and J ends, which lost 2 bases and 5 bases, there was a span of 9 bases. The germline V gene encodes CDR1 SNHLY and CDR2 FYNNEI. The CDR3 is 13 amino acids. CDR3 in DNA: TGTGCCAGCAGTGAATCGACAGATTATGGCTACACCTTC. Encoded protein: CASSESTDYGYTF. Together with reference TRBV2 and TRBJ1-2, the CDR3 gives the full variable domain: EPEVTQTPSHQVTQMGQEVILRCVPISNHLYFYWYRQILGQKVEFLVSFYNNEISEKSEIFDDQFSVERPDGSNFTLKIRSTKLEDSAMYFCASSESTDYGYTFGSGTRLTVV.

The CDR3 nucleotides read TGTGCCAGCAGTCCGCCTAGCGGAAAAAACAATGAGCAGTTCTTC. This codes for CASSPPSGKNNEQFF. This chain links TRBV7-9 with TRBJ2-1, with TRBD2 matching 7 bases. From germline, CDR1 is SEHNR and CDR2 FQNEAQ (reference sequence). The CDR3 length is 15 residues. J gave up 5 bases and V 6 bases, and 10 bases lay outside the gene matches.

CDR3 nucleotide sequence: TGTGCCTGGAGCCAACCGAGGTATTACTCCTACGAGCAGTACTTC. Translation: CAWSQPRYYSYEQYF. The rearrangement links TRBV30 to TRBJ2-7; no definite D call. In germline, CDR1 is GTSNPN, CDR2 SVGIG (reference sequence). The CDR3 is 15 amino acids. The V and J ends lost 3 bases and 0 bases respectively, with 15 bases between them.

In DNA, the CDR3 is TGCGCCAGCAGCTCCGACAGGGTGGATGAAGCTTTCTTT. Amino acid sequence: CASSSDRVDEAFF. V usage is TRBV5-1 and J usage is TRBJ1-1, with TRBD1 matching over 7 bases. The CDR3 is 13 residues long. Germline assignment: CDR1 SGHRS and CDR2 YFSETQ. V was clipped by 3 bases and J by 7 bases; unmatched bases: 6.

The V gene is TRBV6-1, the J gene TRBJ1-2, with 10 bases identical to TRBD1. Germline V gives CDR1 MNHNS, CDR2 SASEGT. With 3 bases clipped from V and 2 bases from J, the junction kept 3 bases outside the gene matches. This CDR3 contains 15 residues. CDR3 coding DNA: TGTGCCAGCAGTGACCGGGGACAGGGGAACTATGGCTACACCTTC. Residues: CASSDRGQGNYGYTF.

The chain couples TRBV6-5 to TRBJ1-4, with TRBD1 identical over 8 bases. CDR1 is MNHEY and CDR2 is SVGAGI in the germline V gene. V was pared by 6 bases and J by 12 bases, with 12 bases of the junction left unmatched. This CDR3 spans 14 amino acids. The CDR3 loop reads CASSQGQGPGELFF. In nucleotides, the CDR3 is TGTGCCAGCAGCCAAGGACAGGGTCCCGGAGAACTGTTTTTT.

The chain recombines TRBV7-5 with TRBJ2-2; the table's D call TRBD2 went unverified against the DNA. TRBV7-5 is a listed pseudogene. This CDR3 contains 17 residues. CDR3 bases: TGTGTCAGAAGATCTAGCGGGGGGGCGTCTGACACCGGGGAGCTGTTTTTT. Translated: CVRRSSGGASDTGELFF.

The rearrangement links TRBV3-1 (or the pseudogene TRBV3-2) to TRBJ1-2; D remains unclear. With 4 bases removed from V and 1 base from J, the gap between germline ends came to 7 bases. CDR3 length equals 13 residues. Germline V CDR1 and CDR2: LGHDT, YNNKEL (reference sequence). This CDR3 is CASSLGHNYGYTF. For the CDR3, the DNA is TGTGCCAGCAGCCTGGGCCATAACTATGGCTACACCTTC.

The chain couples TRBV19 to TRBJ1-3, with no clear D. Trimming removed 10 bases from V and 0 bases from J, with 16 bases in between. There are 15 residues in the CDR3. The germline V gene encodes CDR1 LNHDA and CDR2 SQIVND (reference sequence). CDR3 DNA sequence: TGTGCCACTTCCATAGACATCATCTCTGGAAACACCATATATTTT. It is translated as CATSIDIISGNTIYF. Full variable domain (remainder filled in from reference TRBV19 and TRBJ1-3): DGGITQSPKYLFRKEGQNVTLSCEQNLNHDAMYWYRQDPGQGLRLIYYSQIVNDFQKGDIAEGYSVSREKKESFPLTVTSAQKNPTAFYLCATSIDIISGNTIYFGEGSWLTVV.

J is TRBJ1-3 and V is TRBV28, with D unclear. The length of the CDR3 is 12 residues. Germline assignment: CDR1 MDHEN and CDR2 SYDVKM. The ends were cut back, 6 bases at V and 5 bases at J, with 8 bases in the middle. CDR3 protein: CASRTDRNTIYF. The CDR3 DNA follows: TGTGCCAGCAGAACCGACAGAAACACCATATATTTT.

This rearrangement joins TRBV2 to TRBJ1-4; 10 bases agree with TRBD1. V lost 4 bases and J lost 7; bases outside the gene matches: 3. Germline V gives CDR1 SNHLY, CDR2 FYNNEI. The CDR3 extends over 14 amino acids. The CDR3 sequence: CASSAGTGVEKLFF. The CDR3 nucleotides read TGTGCCAGCAGTGCCGGGACAGGGGTTGAAAAACTGTTTTTT.

Details on this clone: The same CDR3 is also encoded by other DNA sequences in this sample. The chain joins TRBV18 to TRBJ1-1; D is uncertain. V was clipped by 2 bases and J by 1 base, with 5 bases between them. Germline V gene data show CDR1 as KGHSH and CDR2 as LQKENI. This CDR3 is built from 13 residues. The CDR3 reads CASSPGRNTEAFF. The DNA of the CDR3 is TGTGCCAGCTCACCAGGCAGGAACACTGAAGCTTTCTTT.

The table lists this clone with a count of one. The rearrangement joins TRBV7-9 to TRBJ2-1; TRBD2 matches 13 bases. The CDR3 has 17 amino acids. V gave up 5 bases and J gave up 4 bases; unmatched junction bases: 8. Per the germline V gene, CDR1 is SEHNR and CDR2 is FQNEAQ (reference sequence). CDR3 bases: TGTGCCAGCAGCGGGACTAGCGGGGTGTCCTCATACAATGAGCAGTTCTTC. Its protein is CASSGTSGVSSYNEQFF.

The chain links TRBV18 to TRBJ1-3; D possibly corresponds to TRBD1 (6 bases). This CDR3 is built from 17 residues. V lost 6 bases, J lost 0 bases, and 18 bases lay in between. Germline-derived CDR1 and CDR2 are KGHSH and LQKENI. This CDR3 is CASSDSGTLSSGNTIYF. DNA of the CDR3: TGTGCCAGCTCGGACTCCGGGACACTGAGCTCTGGAAACACCATATATTTT.

This clone was observed a handful of times. The chain is built from TRBV5-4 and TRBJ1-2, with D perhaps matching TRBD1 (5 bases). In germline, CDR1 is SGHNT, CDR2 YYREEE (reference sequence). Trimming removed 2 bases from V and 0 bases from J, with 8 bases in between. CDR3 length: 14 amino acids. The CDR3 spells CASSLSGTNYGYTF. In DNA form, the CDR3 reads TGTGCCAGCAGCTTATCAGGGACTAACTATGGCTACACCTTC.

About this clone: The junction departs from the called germline gene at one end, perhaps through a read error. This chain uses TRBV6-5 with TRBJ1-6; TRBD1 matches 9 bases. The germline V gene has CDR1 MNHEY and CDR2 SVGAGI. The CDR3 spans 14 residues. As DNA, the CDR3 is TGTACCAGCAGAAGGACAGGGGAAAATTCACCCCTCCACTTT. It codes for CTSRRTGENSPLHF.

In this sample, this clone turned up a few times. The chain is built from TRBV9 and TRBJ2-3; 9 positions agree with TRBD2. CDR3 length: 15 amino acids. Germline V gene lookup returns CDR1 SGDLS and CDR2 YYNGEE. J gave up 1 base and V 3 bases, and 3 bases lay outside the gene matches. The CDR3 loop is CASSARGGGTDTQYF. The CDR3 region has the DNA TGTGCCAGCAGCGCGCGGGGGGGCGGCACAGATACGCAGTATTTT.

The chain carries TRBV4-1 and TRBJ1-2, with TRBD1 matching over 8 bases. The CDR3 has 18 amino acids. CDR1 is MGHRA and CDR2 is YSYEKL in the germline V gene. Trimming at V came to 0 bases and at J to 4 bases, leaving 13 bases not matched to a gene. The CDR3 sequence is CASSQDAQAGTGTYGYTF. CDR3 sequence (DNA): TGCGCCAGCAGCCAAGATGCCCAGGCCGGGACAGGCACCTATGGCTACACCTTC.

This clone was counted a few times. The gene calls are TRBV2 and TRBJ1-1; D is perhaps TRBD1 (5 bases). This CDR3 region has 17 residues. The germline gives CDR1 SNHLY, CDR2 FYNNEI. The V gene lost 4 bases and the J gene lost 1 base, with 19 bases spanning the gap. Here the CDR3 DNA reads TGTGCCAGCAGTGGACCGCCCCCACAGGTCCGGAACACTGAAGCTTTCTTT. Translation gives CASSGPPPQVRNTEAFF.